The 6 T cell receptor beta chains given below trace back to one sample, sequenced in a study of CD8 T cells in ankylosing spondylitis. TCRdb ran MiXCR on the 5' RACE reads and lists one entry per CDR3 protein. The table includes fewer than 150,000 distinct CDR3 sequences, 6% to 8% detected once. Sequencing input: blood, either unsorted or a sorted T cell fraction (not recorded which). The receptor source for this set is a female donor with ankylosing spondylitis or in good health (not recorded which).

This clonotype was seen at least ten times. The gene calls are TRBV11-2 and TRBJ2-5, with 7 bases fitting TRBD1. The CDR3 runs to 15 residues. V lost 2 bases, J lost 5 bases, and 8 bases stayed unmatched. Germline V CDR1 and CDR2: SGHAT, FQNNGV. The CDR3 reads CASSLIAGGRETQYF. The DNA for the CDR3 is TGTGCCAGCAGCTTAATAGCAGGGGGTCGGGAGACCCAGTACTTC.

The chain links TRBV19 to TRBJ2-2; D could derive from TRBD1 or TRBD2 (6 bases each). The CDR3 totals 18 residues. CDR1 is LNHDA and CDR2 is SQIVND in the germline V gene (reference sequence). Trimming pared 7 bases from V and 0 bases from J, leaving 21 bases between. CDR3: CASTLGRGPLPNTGELFF. CDR3 nucleotide sequence: TGTGCCAGTACCCTGGGTCGGGGGCCCCTTCCGAACACCGGGGAGCTGTTTTTT.

The chain joins TRBV6-2 or TRBV6-3 to TRBJ1-6; D gene uncertain. The CDR3 has 14 residues. Germline V gene sequence: CDR1 MNHEY, CDR2 SVGEGT. Trimming took off 2 bases at V and 7 bases at J, with 9 bases between the two ends. Here the CDR3 reads CASSYRELNSPLHF. The CDR3 nucleotides read TGTGCCAGCAGTTACAGGGAACTCAATTCACCCCTCCACTTT.

The table lists this clonotype with a few counts. The chain joins TRBV4-3 to TRBJ1-6; TRBD1 might be the D (5 bases). Per the germline V gene, CDR1 is LGHNA and CDR2 is YSLEER. V dropped 1 base and J dropped 9 bases, with 13 bases sitting between them. The CDR3 loop spans 15 amino acids. The CDR3 loop is CASSQGGRASSPLHF. The CDR3, as DNA: TGCGCCAGCAGCCAAGGGGGCAGGGCCTCTTCACCCCTCCACTTT.

The rearrangement links TRBV2 to TRBJ2-1; either TRBD1 or TRBD2 may fit D (5 bases each). Between the trimmed V and J ends, which lost 6 bases and 10 bases, there was a span of 22 bases. Germline CDR1 is SNHLY and CDR2 is FYNNEI. The CDR3 runs 15 residues. This chain's CDR3 is CASSDGDQGFREQFF. The CDR3 DNA is TGTGCCAGCAGCGACGGGGACCAAGGGTTCCGGGAGCAGTTCTTC.

This clonotype was detected ten times or more. The chain combines TRBV5-1 with TRBJ1-6; D remains ambiguous. V was shortened by 0 bases and J by 7 bases, with 11 bases between the two germline ends. This CDR3 has 15 residues. CDR1 and CDR2 from the germline V gene are SGHRS and YFSETQ. CDR3 region: CASSLGQTKNSPLHF. The CDR3 bases are TGCGCCAGCAGCTTGGGGCAGACAAAGAATTCACCCCTCCACTTT. Using reference TRBV5-1 and TRBJ1-6 for the parts outside the CDR3, the full variable domain is KAGVTQTPRYLIKTRGQQVTLSCSPISGHRSVSWYQQTPGQGLQFLFEYFSETQRNKGNFPGRFSGRQFSNSRSEMNVSTLELGDSALYLCASSLGQTKNSPLHFGNGTRLTVT.